This is a list of T cell receptor beta chains from one sample in a study of blood T cell repertoires in COVID-19. TCRdb's copy holds only in-frame clones and misses some; the assay was immunoSEQ multiplex PCR. Found here are hundreds of thousands of clones, roughly 86% of them singletons; the top ten hold about 6.7%. Sequencing used peripheral blood. Every receptor here comes from a woman in her 70s with COVID-19, enrolled during active disease. Each CDR3 is given with its conserved first and last residue. Each record gives: J gene, D gene, V gene, clone size, CDR3 protein, CDR3 DNA. The D gene is left open where the match is weak. Clone size is given for some rows only: seen once, a few or many times, or a class if the clone is expanded.

TRBJ1-5 . TRBV2 . CASRKMENQPQHF TGTGCCAGCAGGAAGATGGAGAATCAGCCCCAGCATTTT
TRBJ1-2 . TRBV30 few CAWTNPGTGYTF TGTGCCTGGACAAACCCAGGCACTGGCTACACCTTC
TRBJ2-7 . TRBV12-3/TRBV12-4 once CASSSFSYEQYF TGTGCCAGCAGTTCCTTCTCCTACGAGCAGTACTTC
TRBJ1-3 . TRBV5-6 . CASSFRERIYF TGTGCCAGCAGCTTTCGGGAGAGGATATATTTT
TRBJ2-3 TRBD2 TRBV7-8 . CASSPTSGGTDTQYF TGTGCCAGCAGCCCGACTAGCGGGGGTACAGATACGCAGTATTTT
TRBJ1-1 TRBD1 TRBV10-3 . CAIRAPGQGSTEAFF TGTGCCATCAGGGCCCCGGGACAGGGGAGCACTGAAGCTTTCTTT
TRBJ2-1 TRBD1 TRBV5-1 . CASSIGTASYNEQFF TGCGCCAGCAGCATAGGGACAGCCTCCTACAATGAGCAGTTCTTC
TRBJ2-7 TRBD2 TRBV7-2 . CASSFSGGAYEQYF TGTGCCAGCAGCTTTAGCGGGGGGGCGTACGAGCAGTACTTC
TRBJ1-2 TRBD1 TRBV12-5 . CASGFYSGQGRNYGYTF TGTGCTAGTGGTTTCTACTCTGGACAGGGTCGAAACTATGGCTACACCTTC
TRBJ2-7 . TRBV6-5 once CASTTRGGGNEQYF TGTGCCAGCACCACGCGAGGGGGGGGCAACGAGCAGTACTTC
TRBJ2-3 . TRBV27 . CASSFNRDSDTQYF TGTGCCAGCAGTTTCAACAGGGATTCAGATACGCAGTATTTT
TRBJ1-1 TRBD1 TRBV6-5 . CASSRDRGTTEAFF TGTGCCAGCAGCCGGGACAGGGGGACGACTGAAGCTTTCTTT
TRBJ1-2 . TRBV28 . CASSLPWGRYGYTF TGTGCCAGCAGTTTACCTTGGGGGAGGTATGGCTACACCTTC
TRBJ1-1 TRBD1 TRBV19 once CASSSNRGPGTEAFF TGTGCCAGTAGTTCAAACAGGGGGCCGGGCACTGAAGCTTTCTTT
TRBJ1-2 TRBD1 TRBV5-8 . CASSRDRGRGGYTF TGTGCCAGCAGTAGAGACAGGGGGCGCGGCGGCTACACCTTC
TRBJ1-5 TRBD1 TRBV7-2 once CASSAGQPYQPQHF TGTGCCAGCAGCGCGGGACAGCCTTATCAGCCCCAGCATTTT
TRBJ1-1 . TRBV10-3 . CAISVAGVGTEAFF TGTGCCATCAGTGTAGCAGGGGTGGGAACTGAAGCTTTCTTT
TRBJ2-2 TRBD2 TRBV9 . CASSGTSGGATGELFF TGTGCCAGCAGCGGTACTAGCGGGGGGGCAACCGGGGAGCTGTTTTTT
TRBJ2-1 . TRBV6-2/TRBV6-3 . CASSYSGGRSNEQFF TGTGCCAGCAGTTACTCGGGGGGGCGCTCCAATGAGCAGTTCTTC
TRBJ1-1 . TRBV29-1 . CSGSQGPNTEAFF TGCAGCGGTTCACAGGGCCCAAACACTGAAGCTTTCTTT
TRBJ2-4 . TRBV12-3/TRBV12-4 . CASSPVRGYIQYF TGTGCCAGCAGCCCCGTTAGGGGGTACATTCAGTACTTC
TRBJ1-2 TRBD1 TRBV10-3 . CAISEPFRGQEYGYTF TGTGCCATCAGTGAGCCCTTTAGGGGGCAGGAGTATGGCTACACCTTC
TRBJ1-6 . TRBV19 . CASSIDRQNSPLHF TGTGCCAGTAGTATCGACAGGCAGAATTCACCCCTCCACTTT
TRBJ1-1 . TRBV28 . CASSTHTGDALEAFF TGTGCCAGCAGCACCCACACCGGAGACGCCTTGGAAGCTTTCTTT
TRBJ1-5 . TRBV18 few CASSPGTQNQPQHF TGTGCCAGCTCCCCCGGGACTCAAAATCAGCCCCAGCATTTT
TRBJ2-3 TRBD2 TRBV7-2 . CASSPWTSSDTQYF TGTGCCAGCAGCCCATGGACTAGCTCAGATACGCAGTATTTT
TRBJ2-7 . TRBV7-9 . CASSFAASYEQYF TGTGCCAGCAGCTTTGCGGCCTCCTACGAGCAGTACTTC
TRBJ1-2 . TRBV5-1 . CASSLDSTNYGYTF TGCGCCAGCAGCTTGGACAGTACCAACTATGGCTACACCTTC
TRBJ2-3 TRBD1 TRBV3-1/TRBV3-2 once CASSLRTGLTDTQYF TGTGCCAGCAGCCTCCGGACAGGGTTGACAGATACGCAGTATTTT
TRBJ2-2 . TRBV7-9 . CASSEQGYTGELFF TGTGCCAGCAGCGAACAGGGATACACCGGGGAGCTGTTTTTT
TRBJ2-5 TRBD1 TRBV19 . CASSIVMTGARDQYF TGTGCCAGTAGTATAGTCATGACAGGGGCAAGGGACCAGTACTTC
TRBJ2-7 TRBD1 TRBV6-5 . CASSPGTGYYEQYF TGTGCCAGCAGTCCCGGGACAGGGTACTACGAGCAGTACTTC
TRBJ1-4 . TRBV7-3 . CASSLTGATNEKLFF TGTGCCAGCAGCTTAACAGGAGCAACTAATGAAAAACTGTTTTTT
TRBJ1-4 TRBD1 TRBV28 . CASSSTGTGPEKLFF TGTGCCAGCAGTTCAACTGGGACAGGGCCTGAAAAACTGTTTTTT
TRBJ2-3 TRBD2 TRBV19 once CASSMAGGGPSTDTQYF TGTGCCAGTAGTATGGCAGGCGGGGGGCCTAGCACAGATACGCAGTATTTT
TRBJ1-3 . TRBV6-6 . CASTPPSDQVRNTIYF TGTGCCAGCACCCCTCCCTCCGACCAGGTCCGAAACACCATATATTTT
TRBJ2-5 . TRBV7-3 . CASSQGGMGGETQYF TGTGCCAGCAGCCAAGGAGGGATGGGAGGAGAGACCCAGTACTTC
TRBJ2-7 TRBD1 TRBV7-2 . CASSPQTGDEQYF TGTGCCAGCAGCCCCCAGACAGGGGACGAGCAGTACTTC
TRBJ2-2 . TRBV2 . CASSRAETWELFF TGTGCCAGCAGCAGGGCCGAGACGTGGGAGCTGTTTTTT
TRBJ1-6 TRBD1 TRBV28 . CASSGQALGNSPLHF TGTGCCAGCAGTGGACAGGCCCTCGGCAATTCACCCCTCCACTTT
TRBJ2-3 TRBD2 TRBV19 . CASSLRGGQDTQYF TGTGCCAGTAGTTTGCGGGGGGGCCAAGATACGCAGTATTTT
TRBJ1-5 . TRBV30 few CAWSFRGNQPQHF TGTGCCTGGAGTTTTCGGGGAAATCAGCCCCAGCATTTT
TRBJ2-2 TRBD1 TRBV10-1 . CASSAWAGGNTGELFF TGCGCCAGCAGTGCTTGGGCAGGGGGCAACACCGGGGAGCTGTTTTTT
TRBJ2-3 TRBD2 TRBV4-1 . CASSQNGAGGSTDTQYF TGCGCCAGCAGCCAAAACGGGGCGGGGGGCTCCACAGATACGCAGTATTTT
TRBJ1-2 . TRBV24-1 . CATSEQGNGYGYTF TGTGCCACCAGTGAGCAGGGGAATGGCTATGGCTACACCTTC
TRBJ1-2 . TRBV19 . CASSIERKPPLNF TGTGCCAGTAGTATAGAGCGAAAACCTCCCCTTAATTTC
TRBJ1-3 . TRBV3-1/TRBV3-2 . CASSQYDTVSGNTIYF TGTGCCAGCAGCCAATATGATACAGTCTCTGGAAACACCATATATTTT
TRBJ2-7 . TRBV6-6 . CASSSGRDSRYEQYF TGTGCCAGCAGTTCCGGGCGGGACAGCCGCTACGAGCAGTACTTC
TRBJ2-5 TRBD2 TRBV9 . CASSGDSGGRRETQYF TGTGCCAGCAGCGGGGATAGCGGGGGGAGGAGGGAGACCCAGTACTTC
TRBJ2-2 . TRBV4-1 . CASREPDTGELFF TGCGCCAGCCGGGAACCTGATACCGGGGAGCTGTTTTTT
TRBJ2-7 TRBD1 TRBV5-4 once CASSETGVYEQYF TGTGCCAGCAGCGAGACAGGGGTGTACGAGCAGTACTTC
TRBJ1-4 . TRBV5-5 . CASSSDRINEKLFF TGTGCCAGCAGCTCGGACAGAATTAATGAAAAACTGTTTTTT
TRBJ1-1 . TRBV11-2 few CASSFTGSYTEAFF TGTGCCAGCAGCTTCACAGGGAGCTACACTGAAGCTTTCTTT
TRBJ1-2 TRBD1 TRBV9 . CASSVGQGAMVYGYTF TGTGCCAGCAGCGTAGGGCAGGGGGCGATGGTCTATGGCTACACCTTC